These 24 T cell receptor beta chains share one sample of origin, sequenced in a study of cytomegalovirus exposure and HLA in healthy donors (dated by TCRdb to about 2017). Libraries were built with the immunoSEQ multiplex PCR assay. For the multiplex PCR, a mixture combining 60 forward primers for TCR Vbeta segments and 13 reverse primers for TCR Jbeta segments was used. TCRdb took this table from immuneACCESS and kept in-frame rearrangements with V and J called. Such tables lack part of the clones; where checked against another copy, unresolved V genes explain under half of the gap, and the rest is unexplained. In this sample the table shows under 200,000 clones, roughly 74% of which occur a single time. In total, the top ten clones hold approximately 1.8% of the sample. Sequencing input: PBMCs. All receptors come from a woman in her 30s in good health and CMV-seronegative.

In regard to this clone: At the DNA level, this CDR3 is encoded by other sequences in the same sample as well. J is TRBJ1-2 and V is TRBV6-1; TRBD1 matches at 8 bases. This CDR3 is 13 amino acids long. CDR1 and CDR2 (germline): MNHNS, SASEGT. The V segment lost 3 bases and the J segment 8 bases; nucleotides outside the gene matches: 5. CDR3 region: CASSDRDRGGYTF. The CDR3 region has the DNA TGTGCCAGCAGTGACAGAGACAGGGGAGGCTACACCTTC.

For the CDR3, the DNA is TGTGCCAGCAGTGAAGCGCGGACAGGTACTGAAGCTTTCTTT. It encodes CASSEARTGTEAFF. This rearrangement joins TRBV6-1 to TRBJ1-1; 7 bases are shared with TRBD1. Trimming at V came to 0 bases and at J to 5 bases, leaving 3 bases not matched to a gene. Germline CDR1 reads MNHNS; CDR2 reads SASEGT. The CDR3 covers 14 residues.

The V call is TRBV2, the J call TRBJ1-3; a weak D match, TRBD1 (6 bases). V lost 6 bases and J lost 0, with 18 bases in between. There are 17 residues in the CDR3. CDR1 and CDR2 from the germline V gene are SNHLY and FYNNEI. CDR3 region: CASSLERDRFSGNTIYF. In nucleotides, the CDR3 is TGTGCCAGCAGCTTAGAAAGAGACAGGTTCTCTGGAAACACCATATATTTT.

The chain recombines TRBV30 with TRBJ1-1, with 9 bases matching TRBD1. The V segment lost 5 bases and the J segment 4 bases; nucleotides outside the gene matches: 8. This CDR3 is 14 amino acids long. CDR1 is GTSNPN, CDR2 SVGIG, per germline (reference sequence). CDR3 region: CAWATGGIGTEAFF. In nucleotides, the CDR3 is TGTGCCTGGGCGACAGGGGGGATAGGCACTGAAGCTTTCTTT.

With regard to this clone: One junction end disagrees with the germline gene, perhaps due to a read error. Other DNA sequences from this sample encode an identical CDR3 as well. The rearrangement links TRBV27 to TRBJ1-4, with D maybe TRBD1 (5 bases). Germline assignment: CDR1 MNHEY and CDR2 SMNVEV (reference sequence). This CDR3 region has 15 residues. This chain's CDR3 is CASGIPRGSNEKLFF. The CDR3 region has the DNA TGTGCCAGCGGAATTCCTAGGGGTTCTAACGAAAAACTGTTTTTT.

As DNA, the CDR3 is TGTGCCAGCAGCCCCCGGGGGGGACTGAACACTGAAGCTTTCTTT. It translates to CASSPRGGLNTEAFF. V usage is TRBV9 and J usage is TRBJ1-1; weak D call: TRBD1 (5 bases). The CDR3 is 15 amino acids. The V gene lost 4 bases and the J gene lost 0 bases, with 13 bases spanning the gap. Germline V gene sequence: CDR1 SGDLS, CDR2 YYNGEE.

The chain links TRBV6-5 to TRBJ2-7, with 11 bases lining up with TRBD2. After removal of 0 bases from V and 3 bases from J, the junction contained 4 bases not matched to a gene. The CDR3 length is 16 residues. Per germline, CDR1 MNHEY and CDR2 SVGAGI. In DNA, the CDR3 is TGTGCCAGCAGTTACTCGAGACTAGCGGGACACTACGAGCAGTACTTC. It is translated as CASSYSRLAGHYEQYF.

V usage is TRBV25-1 and J usage is TRBJ1-1; D is uncertain. The germline V gene has CDR1 MGHDK and CDR2 SYGVNS. V was clipped by 1 base and J by 1 base, with 10 bases between them. This CDR3 spans 15 amino acids. CDR3 sequence reads: CASSESSNGNTEAFF. The DNA of the CDR3 is TGTGCCAGCAGTGAATCAAGTAACGGGAACACTGAAGCTTTCTTT.

This clone was found a few times. This chain connects TRBV6-1 to TRBJ2-7; 8 positions agree with TRBD1. Looked up from germline, CDR1 is MNHNS and CDR2 is SASEGT. Trimming took 6 bases from V and 6 from J; bases not matched to a gene: 4. The CDR3 consists of 12 residues. The CDR3 DNA sequence: TGTGCCAGCAGCTTCGACAGGGGCGAGCAGTACTTC. The encoded protein is CASSFDRGEQYF.

This clone was detected ten times or more. The chain recombines TRBV6-1 with TRBJ2-7; 10 positions match TRBD2. CDR3 length: 15 amino acids. In germline, CDR1 is MNHNS, CDR2 SASEGT. J gave up 0 bases and V 5 bases, and 4 bases lay outside the gene matches. This CDR3 reads CASSFRLAGSYEQYF. Written as DNA, the CDR3 is TGTGCCAGCAGTTTTCGACTAGCGGGCTCCTACGAGCAGTACTTC.

This chain joins TRBV9 and TRBJ2-1; 10 bases map to TRBD2. Losses at the gene ends were 0 bases for V and 6 bases for J; bases not matched to a gene: 6. This CDR3 is built from 16 residues. CDR1 SGDLS and CDR2 YYNGEE come from the germline V gene. CDR3 sequence (DNA): TGTGCCAGCAGCGTAGTTGGGACTAGCGCACTCAATGAGCAGTTCTTC. Amino acids: CASSVVGTSALNEQFF.

The CDR3 loop is CASSLLRVRENTIYF. CDR3 DNA: TGTGCCAGCAGCTTGTTGCGGGTTAGGGAGAACACCATATATTTT. The gene calls are TRBV5-6 and TRBJ1-3; D gene unclear. CDR3 length: 15 residues. The ends were cut back, 1 base at V and 7 bases at J, with 15 bases in the middle. Germline CDR1 SGHDT, CDR2 YYEEEE.

The chain joins TRBV2 to TRBJ2-7; D remains unclear. The ends were cut back, 6 bases at V and 0 bases at J, with 12 bases in the middle. The CDR3 consists of 14 residues. CDR1 and CDR2 (germline): SNHLY, FYNNEI. CDR3 loop: CASSPPTVSYEQYF. The DNA for the CDR3 is TGTGCCAGCAGCCCTCCCACGGTCTCCTACGAGCAGTACTTC.

The V call is TRBV19, the J call TRBJ1-1, with D perhaps matching TRBD1 (6 bases). The CDR3 is made up of 15 amino acids. Trimming left V 7 bases short and J 0 bases short, with 15 bases between. Germline V gives CDR1 LNHDA, CDR2 SQIVND (reference sequence). CDR3 amino acids: CASNGVGGMNTEAFF. CDR3 coding DNA: TGTGCCAGTAATGGGGTTGGGGGCATGAACACTGAAGCTTTCTTT.

CDR3 amino acids: CASSANIGTSGSRDTQYF. The CDR3 nucleotides read TGTGCCAGCTCAGCAAACATCGGGACTAGCGGGAGTAGGGATACGCAGTATTTT. The V and J genes are TRBV18 and TRBJ2-3, with TRBD2 matching 14 bases. CDR3 length: 18 amino acids. Trimming at V came to 5 bases and at J to 6 bases, leaving 13 bases not matched to a gene. Per the germline V gene, CDR1 is KGHSH and CDR2 is LQKENI.

The chain carries TRBV12-5 and TRBJ1-1, with D hard to call. V was clipped by 7 bases and J by 1 base, with 4 bases between them. This CDR3 comprises 11 residues. The germline CDR1 and CDR2 sequences are LGHNT and FRNRAP. CDR3 amino acids: CASDSNTEAFF. The CDR3 coding sequence is TGTGCTAGTGACTCGAACACTGAAGCTTTCTTT.

The gene calls are TRBV10-3 and TRBJ2-7, with TRBD1 matching 7 bases. The germline V gene encodes CDR1 ENHRY and CDR2 SYGVKD. J gave up 2 bases and V 0 bases, and 1 base lay outside the gene matches. This CDR3 is built from 14 residues. The CDR3 DNA sequence: TGTGCCATCAGTGAGTCCGGGACAGCCTACGAGCAGTACTTC. The encoded protein is CAISESGTAYEQYF.

The chain uses TRBV6-6 and TRBJ2-7; TRBD2 agrees at 12 bases. The CDR3 spans 16 residues. Trimming at V came to 7 bases and at J to 0 bases, leaving 7 bases not matched to a gene. Germline lookup yields CDR1 MNHNY and CDR2 SVGAGI (reference sequence). Here the CDR3 reads CASIIPTSGSSYEQYF. Written as DNA, the CDR3 is TGTGCCAGCATCATCCCGACTAGCGGGAGCTCCTACGAGCAGTACTTC.

J is TRBJ1-1 and V is TRBV5-1; TRBD1 matches 9 bases. The CDR3 is 18 residues long. With V trimmed by 4 bases and J by 0 bases, 13 bases remained unmatched. CDR1 and CDR2 (germline): SGHRS, YFSETQ. The CDR3 DNA follows: TGCGCCAGCAGCAGCTCGTCCGGGACAGGGCGCGTGAACACTGAAGCTTTCTTT. This gives the protein CASSSSSGTGRVNTEAFF.

This clone was seen only a few times. The rearrangement joins TRBV19 to TRBJ2-2; tentative D call: TRBD2 (6 bases). The CDR3 has 14 residues. V was trimmed by 4 bases and J by 3 bases, leaving 9 bases between them. Germline V gene sequence: CDR1 LNHDA, CDR2 SQIVND (reference sequence). For the CDR3, the DNA is TGTGCCAGTAGTAGCGGGACCGACACCGGGGAGCTGTTTTTT. It specifies CASSSGTDTGELFF.

The table lists this clone with a few counts. The chain recombines TRBV11-3 with TRBJ2-3, with D possibly TRBD2 on 7 matching bases. The germline CDR1 and CDR2 sequences are SGHNT and YENEEA. The CDR3 has 19 amino acids. The V end lost 5 bases, the J end lost 3 bases, and 27 bases lay between the germline ends. DNA of the CDR3: TGTGCCAGCAGCGAAGGGGTCTGGGGGGGCGTGGGGTGGACAGATACGCAGTATTTT. Its translation is CASSEGVWGGVGWTDTQYF. The full variable domain, in which reference TRBV11-3 and TRBJ2-3 provide the parts outside the CDR3, is EAGVVQSPRYKIIEKKQPVAFWCNPISGHNTLYWYLQNLGQGPELLIRYENEEAVDDSQLPKDRFSAERLKGVDSTLKIQPAELGDSAVYLCASSEGVWGGVGWTDTQYFGPGTRLTVL.

In this sample, this clone turned up a few times. The CDR3 spells CASLNLRDSTHGYTF. The CDR3 DNA follows: TGCGCCAGCTTGAACCTCCGGGACAGTACTCATGGCTACACCTTC. V is TRBV10-2 and J is TRBJ1-2, with 7 bases that match TRBD1. Germline trimming cut 8 bases from V and 6 bases from J; bases unmatched to any gene: 15. This CDR3 spans 15 amino acids. Germline V gives CDR1 WSHSY, CDR2 SAAADI.

J is TRBJ2-4 and V is TRBV30, with 11 bases matching TRBD1. Germline trimming cut 5 bases from V and 1 base from J; bases unmatched to any gene: 1. Germline V gives CDR1 GTSNPN, CDR2 SVGIG (reference sequence). This CDR3 comprises 14 residues. The CDR3 DNA reads as TGTGCCTGGGGACAGGGGGCGGCCAAAAACATTCAGTACTTC. Translation: CAWGQGAAKNIQYF.

The rearrangement joins TRBV9 to TRBJ1-5, with D unclear. The CDR3 has 16 amino acids. Germline CDR1 and CDR2: SGDLS and YYNGEE. The ends were cut back, 5 bases at V and 0 bases at J, with 15 bases in the middle. The CDR3 DNA sequence: TGTGCCAGCAGGGAGGACGGAATGTATAGCAATCAGCCCCAGCATTTT. It yields the protein CASREDGMYSNQPQHF. Together with reference TRBV9 and TRBJ1-5, the CDR3 gives the full variable domain: DSGVTQTPKHLITATGQRVTLRCSPRSGDLSVYWYQQSLDQGLQFLIQYYNGEERAKGNILERFSAQQFPDLHSELNLSSLELGDSALYFCASREDGMYSNQPQHFGDGTRLSIL.